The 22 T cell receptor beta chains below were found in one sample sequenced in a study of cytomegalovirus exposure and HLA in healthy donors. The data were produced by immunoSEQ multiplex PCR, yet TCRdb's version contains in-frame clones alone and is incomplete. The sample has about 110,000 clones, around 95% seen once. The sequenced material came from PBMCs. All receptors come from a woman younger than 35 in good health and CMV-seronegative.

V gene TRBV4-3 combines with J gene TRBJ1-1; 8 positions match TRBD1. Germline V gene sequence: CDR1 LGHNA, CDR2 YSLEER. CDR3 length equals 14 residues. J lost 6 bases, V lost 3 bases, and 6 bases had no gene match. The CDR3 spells CASSQADRASEAFF. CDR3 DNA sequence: TGCGCCAGCAGCCAGGCGGACAGGGCCTCTGAAGCTTTCTTT.

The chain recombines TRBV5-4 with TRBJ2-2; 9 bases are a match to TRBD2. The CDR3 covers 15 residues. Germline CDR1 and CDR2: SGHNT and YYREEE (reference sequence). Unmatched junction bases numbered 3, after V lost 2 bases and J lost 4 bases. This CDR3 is CASSFGGGATGELFF. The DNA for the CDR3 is TGTGCCAGCAGCTTTGGCGGGGGGGCCACCGGGGAGCTGTTTTTT.

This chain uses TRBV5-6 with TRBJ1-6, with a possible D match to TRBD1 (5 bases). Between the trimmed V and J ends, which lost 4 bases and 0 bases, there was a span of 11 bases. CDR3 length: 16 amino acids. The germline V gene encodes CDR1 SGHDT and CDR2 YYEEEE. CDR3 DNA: TGTGCCAGCAGCCAGACAACAGGCTCCTATAATTCACCCCTCCACTTT. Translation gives CASSQTTGSYNSPLHF.

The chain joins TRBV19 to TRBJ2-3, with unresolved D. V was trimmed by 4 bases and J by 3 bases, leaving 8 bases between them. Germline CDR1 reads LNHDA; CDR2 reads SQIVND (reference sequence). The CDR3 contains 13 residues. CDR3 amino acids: CASSSRLTDTQYF. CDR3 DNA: TGTGCCAGTAGTAGCAGGTTGACAGATACGCAGTATTTT.

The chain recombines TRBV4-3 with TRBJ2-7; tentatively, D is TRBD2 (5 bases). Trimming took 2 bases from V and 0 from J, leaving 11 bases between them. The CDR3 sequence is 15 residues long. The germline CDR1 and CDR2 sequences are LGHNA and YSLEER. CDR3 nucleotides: TGCGCCAGCAGCCAATTGCTCGGGGTCTCCTACGAGCAGTACTTC. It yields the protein CASSQLLGVSYEQYF.

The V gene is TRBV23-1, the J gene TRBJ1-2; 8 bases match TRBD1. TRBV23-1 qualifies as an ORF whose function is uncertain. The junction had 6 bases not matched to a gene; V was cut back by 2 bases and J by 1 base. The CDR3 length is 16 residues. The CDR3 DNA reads TGCGCCAGCAGTCAAGAGGACAGGGCACTTAACTATGGCTACACCTTC. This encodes CASSQEDRALNYGYTF.

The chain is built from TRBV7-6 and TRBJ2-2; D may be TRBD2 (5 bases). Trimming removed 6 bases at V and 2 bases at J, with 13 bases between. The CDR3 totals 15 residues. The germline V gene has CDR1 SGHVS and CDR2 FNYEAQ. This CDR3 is CASRLSSGNTGELFF. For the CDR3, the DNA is TGTGCCAGCAGACTGTCCAGCGGTAACACCGGGGAGCTGTTTTTT.

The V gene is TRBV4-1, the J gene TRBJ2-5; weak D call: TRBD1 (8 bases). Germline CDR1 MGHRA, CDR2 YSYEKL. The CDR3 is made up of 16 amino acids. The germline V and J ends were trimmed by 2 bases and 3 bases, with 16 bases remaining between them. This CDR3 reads CASSQSWTGREETQYF. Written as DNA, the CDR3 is TGCGCCAGCAGCCAATCGTGGACAGGGAGGGAAGAGACCCAGTACTTC.

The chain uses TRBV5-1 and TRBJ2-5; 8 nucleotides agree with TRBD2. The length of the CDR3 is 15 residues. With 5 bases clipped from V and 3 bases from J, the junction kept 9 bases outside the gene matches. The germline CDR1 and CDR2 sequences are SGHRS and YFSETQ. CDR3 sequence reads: CASRSNSGVKETQYF. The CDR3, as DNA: TGCGCCAGCAGATCAAATAGCGGGGTGAAAGAGACCCAGTACTTC.

CDR3 coding DNA: TGTGCCAGCAGCTCGACAGGGATCGTCTCCTATAATTCACCCCTCCACTTT. Translation gives CASSSTGIVSYNSPLHF. This chain uses TRBV7-2 with TRBJ1-6, with 7 bases lining up with TRBD1. This CDR3 contains 17 residues. CDR1 and CDR2 from the germline V gene are SGHTA and FQGNSA. Losses at the gene ends were 4 bases for V and 0 bases for J; bases not matched to a gene: 6.

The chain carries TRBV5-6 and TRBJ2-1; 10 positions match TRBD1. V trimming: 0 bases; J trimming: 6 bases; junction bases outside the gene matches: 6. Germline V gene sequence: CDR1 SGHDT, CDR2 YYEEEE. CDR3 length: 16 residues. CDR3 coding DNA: TGTGCCAGCAGCTTGGAGGACAGGGGGTGGGTCAATGAGCAGTTCTTC. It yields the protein CASSLEDRGWVNEQFF.

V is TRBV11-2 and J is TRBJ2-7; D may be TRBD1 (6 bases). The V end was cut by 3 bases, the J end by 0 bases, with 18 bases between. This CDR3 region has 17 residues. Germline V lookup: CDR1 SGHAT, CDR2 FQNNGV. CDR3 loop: CASSLYTDSSNSYEQYF. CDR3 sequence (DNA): TGTGCCAGCAGCTTGTACACGGACAGTTCGAACTCCTACGAGCAGTACTTC.

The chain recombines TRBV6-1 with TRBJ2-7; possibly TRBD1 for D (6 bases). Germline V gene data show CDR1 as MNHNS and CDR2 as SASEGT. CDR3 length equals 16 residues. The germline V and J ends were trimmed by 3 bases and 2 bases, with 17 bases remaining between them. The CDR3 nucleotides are TGTGCCAGCAGTGATAACCCGGTGGGACAAGCCTACGAGCAGTACTTC. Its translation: CASSDNPVGQAYEQYF.

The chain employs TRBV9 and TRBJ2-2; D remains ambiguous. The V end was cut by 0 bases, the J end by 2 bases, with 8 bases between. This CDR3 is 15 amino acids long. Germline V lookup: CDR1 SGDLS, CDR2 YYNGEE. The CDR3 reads CASSVELPNTGELFF. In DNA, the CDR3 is TGTGCCAGCAGCGTAGAACTCCCAAACACCGGGGAGCTGTTTTTT.

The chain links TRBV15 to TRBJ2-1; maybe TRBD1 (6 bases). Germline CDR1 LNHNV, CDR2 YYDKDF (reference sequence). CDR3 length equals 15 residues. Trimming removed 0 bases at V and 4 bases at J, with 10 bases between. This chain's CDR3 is CATSREPGQYNEQFF. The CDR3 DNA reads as TGTGCCACCAGCAGAGAGCCCGGACAGTACAATGAGCAGTTCTTC.

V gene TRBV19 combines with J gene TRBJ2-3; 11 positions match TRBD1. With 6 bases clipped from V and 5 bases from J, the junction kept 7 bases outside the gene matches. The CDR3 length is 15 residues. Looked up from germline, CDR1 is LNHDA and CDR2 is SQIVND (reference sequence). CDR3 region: CASSRPGQGVDTQYF. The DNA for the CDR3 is TGTGCCAGTAGCCGACCGGGACAGGGGGTAGATACGCAGTATTTT.

This CDR3 is CASISGNTEAFF. CDR3 coding DNA: TGTGCCAGCATCAGCGGGAACACTGAAGCTTTCTTT. The rearrangement links TRBV28 to TRBJ1-1; D is ambiguous. V was cut by 7 bases and J by 1 base, with 7 bases left in between. Germline values: CDR1 MDHEN, CDR2 SYDVKM. This CDR3 region has 12 residues.

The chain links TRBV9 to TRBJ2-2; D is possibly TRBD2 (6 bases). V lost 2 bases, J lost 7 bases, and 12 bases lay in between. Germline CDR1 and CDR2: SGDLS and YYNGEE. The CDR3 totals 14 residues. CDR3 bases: TGTGCCAGCAGCGTGTGGACTATAGGCGGGGAGCTGTTTTTT. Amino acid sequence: CASSVWTIGGELFF.

The CDR3 DNA reads as TGCGCCAGCCAGGGGGCCCAAGAGACCCAGTACTTC. As protein: CASQGAQETQYF. V gene TRBV5-1 combines with J gene TRBJ2-5, with 8 bases that match TRBD1. V trimming: 7 bases; J trimming: 1 base; junction bases outside the gene matches: 0. Germline V gene sequence: CDR1 SGHRS, CDR2 YFSETQ. The CDR3 has 12 residues.

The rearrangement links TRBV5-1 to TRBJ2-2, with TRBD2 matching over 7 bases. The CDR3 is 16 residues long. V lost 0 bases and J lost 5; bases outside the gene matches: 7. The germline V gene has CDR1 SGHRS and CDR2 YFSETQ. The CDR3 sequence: CASSLVAGVRTGELFF. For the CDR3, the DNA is TGCGCCAGCAGCTTGGTTGCGGGGGTACGGACCGGGGAGCTGTTTTTT. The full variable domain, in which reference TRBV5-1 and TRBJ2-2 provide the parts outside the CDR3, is KAGVTQTPRYLIKTRGQQVTLSCSPISGHRSVSWYQQTPGQGLQFLFEYFSETQRNKGNFPGRFSGRQFSNSRSEMNVSTLELGDSALYLCASSLVAGVRTGELFFGEGSRLTVL.

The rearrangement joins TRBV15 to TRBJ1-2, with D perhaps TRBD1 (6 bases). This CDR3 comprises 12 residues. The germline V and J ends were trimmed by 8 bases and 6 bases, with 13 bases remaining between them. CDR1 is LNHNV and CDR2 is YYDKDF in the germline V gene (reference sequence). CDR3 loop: CATGQNRDGYTF. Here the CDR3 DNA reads TGTGCCACCGGCCAAAACAGGGATGGCTACACCTTC.

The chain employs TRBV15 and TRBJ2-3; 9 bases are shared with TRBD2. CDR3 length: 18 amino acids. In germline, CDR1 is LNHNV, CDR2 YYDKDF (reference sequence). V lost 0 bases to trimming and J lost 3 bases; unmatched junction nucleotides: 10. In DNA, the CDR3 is TGTGCCACCAGCAGAGATGTGGTTAGCGGGGGTCTAACAGATACGCAGTATTTT. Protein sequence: CATSRDVVSGGLTDTQYF.